One sample yielded the 8 T cell receptor beta chains listed below, sequenced in a study of blood T cells in healthy people across ages. Sample-barcoded 5' priming and a J-beta primer mix drove a second PCR of roughly 6 to 12 cycles. Using its own MiXCR run on the 5' RACE reads, TCRdb lists one record per CDR3 protein. The sample shows about 1.8 million distinct CDR3 sequences, approximately 50% of them seen only once. Sequencing was carried out using blood. The receptors stem from a woman in her thirties or forties in good health.

V usage is TRBV27 and J usage is TRBJ2-3; tentative D call: TRBD2 (5 bases). The V end lost 7 bases, the J end lost 0 bases, and 8 bases lay between the germline ends. The CDR3 has 13 amino acids. Germline-derived CDR1 and CDR2 are MNHEY and SMNVEV (reference sequence). Here the CDR3 reads CASTDSSTDTQYF. CDR3 coding DNA: TGTGCCAGCACGGACTCCAGCACAGATACGCAGTATTTT.

This chain joins TRBV6-2 or TRBV6-3 and TRBJ2-1; 9 bases agree with TRBD2. Germline V CDR1 and CDR2: MNHEY, SVGEGT. The CDR3 consists of 15 residues. V shed 7 bases, J shed 6 bases, and the junction held 10 bases outside the gene matches. The CDR3 DNA reads as TGTGCCAGCACCCACACGGGACTAGCTTTCAATGAGCAGTTCTTC. Residues: CASTHTGLAFNEQFF.

Worth noting for this clonotype: A single base separates this from a much larger clone, so it may be a read error. J is TRBJ2-7 and V is TRBV4-3; the D gene could be TRBD1 or TRBD2 (5 bases each). The CDR3 is 13 residues long. Germline-derived CDR1 and CDR2 are LGHNA and YSLEER. CDR3 nucleotides: TGCGCCAGCAGCCAGGACACTGACTACAAGCAGTACTTC. This sequence encodes CASSQDTDYKQYF.

The chain couples TRBV18 to TRBJ1-1; D remains unclear. Germline CDR1 KGHSH, CDR2 LQKENI. V lost 6 bases, J lost 4 bases, and 15 bases lay in between. The CDR3 is made up of 14 amino acids. CDR3 nucleotide sequence: TGTGCCAGCTCCCCCGTTCCGGTGGGCACTGAAGCTTTCTTT. This codes for CASSPVPVGTEAFF.

The chain links TRBV4-2 to TRBJ2-5; TRBD1 might be the D (5 bases). The germline V and J ends were trimmed by 0 bases and 0 bases, with 11 bases remaining between them. Germline-derived CDR1 and CDR2 are LGHNA and YNFKEQ. The CDR3 extends over 16 amino acids. CDR3 DNA sequence: TGTGCCAGCAGCCAAGATTCGCTAGGGGACCAAGAGACCCAGTACTTC. The encoded protein is CASSQDSLGDQETQYF.

This chain joins TRBV7-8 and TRBJ1-2, with D possibly matching TRBD1 (5 bases). V lost 5 bases and J lost 4, with 17 bases in between. Germline values: CDR1 SGHVS, CDR2 FQNEAQ. The CDR3 has 15 amino acids. The CDR3 DNA reads TGTGCCAGCAGCCCAGCAGGGAGTGATTTCTATGGCTACACCTTC. Translation gives CASSPAGSDFYGYTF. The whole variable domain, filled in from reference TRBV7-8 and TRBJ1-2, reads GAGVSQSPRYKVAKRGQDVALRCDPISGHVSLFWYQQALGQGPEFLTYFQNEAQLDKSGLPSDRFFAERPEGSVSTLKIQRTQQEDSAVYLCASSPAGSDFYGYTFGSGTRLTVV.

This clonotype was observed a few times. CDR3 region: CASSVGFQGLSSYEQYF. The CDR3 nucleotides are TGTGCCAGCAGCGTAGGATTCCAGGGATTGAGCTCCTACGAGCAGTACTTC. The V gene is TRBV9, the J gene TRBJ2-7; possibly TRBD1 for D (5 bases). Trimming stripped 0 bases from V and 0 bases from J, with 16 bases between. Germline CDR1 reads SGDLS; CDR2 reads YYNGEE. The CDR3 spans 17 residues.

The chain is built from TRBV7-9 and TRBJ2-7, with 11 nucleotides matching TRBD2. Per germline, CDR1 SEHNR and CDR2 FQNEAQ (reference sequence). The V and J ends lost 4 bases and 2 bases, in that order; junction bases with no gene match: 4. There are 15 residues in the CDR3. CDR3 amino acids: CASSSTSGVTYEQYF. CDR3 in DNA: TGTGCCAGCAGCTCGACTAGCGGGGTAACCTACGAGCAGTACTTC.